Each of the 27 T cell receptor beta chains below was sequenced from the same sample in a study of CD8 T cells in Susac syndrome. RNA, at roughly 0.5 to 1 ug, was reverse transcribed with random hexamers. Each CDR3 protein is one row after TCRdb ran MiXCR on the immunoSEQ multiplex PCR reads. The sample includes roughly 150,000 distinct CDR3 sequences, approximately 94% of them seen just once. Sequencing was performed on CD4+ T cells from PBMCs. These TCRs come from a human donor with multiple sclerosis.

In this sample, this clonotype turned up a few times. The chain is built from TRBV7-8 and TRBJ2-3, with a possible D match to TRBD2 (6 bases). In germline, CDR1 is SGHVS, CDR2 FQNEAQ. The CDR3 runs 12 residues. Trimming left V 10 bases short and J 4 bases short, with 12 bases between. The CDR3 is CATTRRADTQYF. CDR3 sequence (DNA): TGTGCCACGACTCGGAGGGCAGATACGCAGTATTTT. Full variable domain (missing parts from reference TRBV7-8 and TRBJ2-3): GAGVSQSPRYKVAKRGQDVALRCDPISGHVSLFWYQQALGQGPEFLTYFQNEAQLDKSGLPSDRFFAERPEGSVSTLKIQRTQQEDSAVYLCATTRRADTQYFGPGTRLTVL.

The chain joins TRBV7-2 to TRBJ2-5; D is ambiguous. CDR1 and CDR2 (germline): SGHTA, FQGNSA. The V end lost 1 base, the J end lost 2 bases, and 5 bases lay between the germline ends. The CDR3 is made up of 13 amino acids. In DNA form, the CDR3 reads TGTGCCAGCAGCTTAGTTGCGCAAGAGACCCAGTACTTC. It codes for CASSLVAQETQYF.

This sequence joins TRBV28 and TRBJ2-3, with 8 bases identical to TRBD1. The CDR3 length is 14 residues. With 3 bases clipped from V and 6 bases from J, the junction kept 5 bases outside the gene matches. Germline V gene sequence: CDR1 MDHEN, CDR2 SYDVKM. The CDR3 is CASSFSRQGDTQYF. The DNA of the CDR3 is TGTGCCAGCAGTTTCTCCCGACAGGGGGATACGCAGTATTTT.

The genes are TRBV7-2 and TRBJ1-5; D is uncertain. Trimming removed 5 bases at V and 0 bases at J, with 14 bases between. Germline lookup yields CDR1 SGHTA and CDR2 FQGNSA. The CDR3 length is 16 residues. The CDR3 spells CASSQTTGYSNQPQHF. CDR3 bases: TGTGCCAGCAGCCAGACCACCGGGTATAGCAATCAGCCCCAGCATTTT.

The CDR3 DNA follows: TGTGCCAGCTCGGTCCTTAACTATGGCTACACCTTC. Translation: CASSVLNYGYTF. The chain combines TRBV14 with TRBJ1-2; D is ambiguous. The CDR3 contains 12 residues. V gave up 8 bases and J gave up 1 base, with 8 bases separating them. CDR1 and CDR2 from the germline V gene are SGHDN and FVKESK.

This sequence joins TRBV30 and TRBJ1-3; no clear D. The V gene's germline CDR1 is GTSNPN and CDR2 SVGIG (reference sequence). Trimming shortened V by 5 bases and J by 1 base, and 9 bases separated the two germline ends. There are 13 residues in the CDR3. This CDR3 is CAWGRNSGNTIYF. CDR3 sequence (DNA): TGTGCCTGGGGGCGAAATTCTGGAAACACCATATATTTT.

The chain links TRBV6-1 to TRBJ2-2; D gene uncertain. Looked up from germline, CDR1 is MNHNS and CDR2 is SASEGT. The CDR3 length is 16 residues. V lost 8 bases to trimming and J lost 1 base, with 17 bases between them. The CDR3 coding sequence is TGTGCCAGCCAGAAGGCCAGCAGGTTGAACACCGGGGAGCTGTTTTTT. Encoded protein: CASQKASRLNTGELFF.

The chain combines TRBV24-1 with TRBJ1-2; D is possibly TRBD1 (5 bases). V lost 2 bases to trimming and J lost 9 bases, with 12 bases between them. This CDR3 spans 13 amino acids. Germline V gene lookup returns CDR1 KGHDR and CDR2 SFDVKD. CDR3: CATSDSPGLRYTF. The CDR3 nucleotides are TGTGCCACCAGTGATTCACCGGGACTGCGCTACACCTTC.

The chain links TRBV5-1 to TRBJ2-5; a weak D match, TRBD1 (5 bases). This CDR3 is 14 amino acids long. Germline CDR1 and CDR2: SGHRS and YFSETQ. V shed 7 bases and J shed 2 bases, with 15 bases lying between them. The CDR3 DNA sequence: TGCGCCAGCCGCGGACAAGCGTCACAAGAGACCCAGTACTTC. It translates to CASRGQASQETQYF.

The chain links TRBV5-1 to TRBJ2-1; maybe TRBD1 (6 bases). V was cut by 4 bases and J by 7 bases, with 12 bases left in between. CDR3 size: 13 residues. CDR1 and CDR2 from the germline V gene are SGHRS and YFSETQ. The CDR3 DNA is TGCGCCAGCAGCCCTTGGACAGCAAATGAGCAGTTCTTC. It is translated as CASSPWTANEQFF.

V is TRBV27 and J is TRBJ1-4, with D tentatively TRBD1 (6 bases). This CDR3 has 12 amino acids. Germline V gives CDR1 MNHEY, CDR2 SMNVEV (reference sequence). The V end was cut by 3 bases, the J end by 10 bases, with 9 bases between. The CDR3, as DNA: TGTGCCAGCAGTTTCCTAGGGGGAAAACTGTTTTTT. Its translation: CASSFLGGKLFF.

The chain joins TRBV12-3 or TRBV12-4 to TRBJ2-7; D uncertain. CDR3 length: 14 residues. Trimming left V 3 bases short and J 6 bases short, with 15 bases between. CDR3 coding DNA: TGTGCCAGCAGTTTGGTCCGGCACGAATCCGAGCAGTACTTC. Translating gives CASSLVRHESEQYF.

The V and J genes are TRBV20-1 and TRBJ2-3; D not resolved. V shed 4 bases and J shed 0 bases, with 8 bases lying between them. Germline CDR1 reads DFQATT; CDR2 reads SNEGSKA (reference sequence). The CDR3 is 13 amino acids. CDR3 in amino acids: CSAKNSSTDTQYF. CDR3 nucleotides: TGCAGTGCTAAGAACTCTAGCACAGATACGCAGTATTTT.

The chain combines TRBV10-3 with TRBJ1-5; D gene ambiguous. This CDR3 has 14 amino acids. Trimming removed 8 bases from V and 5 bases from J, with 16 bases in between. Germline V gene lookup returns CDR1 ENHRY and CDR2 SYGVKD. As DNA, the CDR3 is TGTGCCATCGCCGCAGGTAGATTCGATCAGCCCCAGCATTTT. The encoded protein is CAIAAGRFDQPQHF.

This clonotype was found once. The gene calls are TRBV7-9 and TRBJ1-1, with D uncertain. Germline V gives CDR1 SEHNR, CDR2 FQNEAQ (reference sequence). The V gene lost 3 bases and the J gene lost 4 bases, with 9 bases spanning the gap. The CDR3 runs 13 residues. The CDR3 loop is CASSFSSGTEAFF. The CDR3 DNA reads TGTGCCAGCAGCTTTAGCTCGGGCACTGAAGCTTTCTTT.

The rearrangement links TRBV30 to TRBJ2-1; D is undetermined. The length of the CDR3 is 13 residues. V lost 4 bases and J lost 5, with 12 bases in between. The V gene's germline CDR1 is GTSNPN and CDR2 SVGIG (reference sequence). The CDR3 coding sequence is TGTGCCTGGAACCTTGGATTCGACAATGAGCAGTTCTTC. Translation gives CAWNLGFDNEQFF.

The chain combines TRBV18 with TRBJ2-1, with D possibly matching TRBD1 (5 bases). The CDR3 length is 13 residues. V gave up 10 bases and J gave up 7 bases, with 17 bases separating them. Per the germline V gene, CDR1 is KGHSH and CDR2 is LQKENI. The CDR3 sequence is CATSPRQQNEQFF. The CDR3 DNA reads as TGTGCCACCTCCCCCCGACAGCAAAATGAGCAGTTCTTC. Full variable domain (remainder filled in from reference TRBV18 and TRBJ2-1): NAGVMQNPRHLVRRRGQEARLRCSPMKGHSHVYWYRQLPEEGLKFMVYLQKENIIDESGMPKERFSAEFPKEGPSILRIQQVVRGDSAAYFCATSPRQQNEQFFGPGTRLTVL.

The chain combines TRBV12-3 or TRBV12-4 with TRBJ1-5; D gene unclear. The CDR3 contains 14 residues. Trimming shortened V by 3 bases and J by 4 bases, and 10 bases separated the two germline ends. The CDR3 reads CASSFFEGNQPQHF. CDR3 nucleotide sequence: TGTGCCAGCAGTTTTTTTGAGGGTAATCAGCCCCAGCATTTT.

This chain uses TRBV5-6 with TRBJ1-1; D not resolved. The CDR3 runs to 13 residues. Germline CDR1 is SGHDT and CDR2 is YYEEEE. Trimming shortened V by 2 bases and J by 10 bases, and 15 bases separated the two germline ends. CDR3 sequence: CASSFITAIGAFF. CDR3 nucleotides: TGTGCCAGCAGCTTTATCACGGCCATCGGAGCTTTCTTT.

This clonotype has a handful of counts. CDR3 DNA: TGTGCCAGCTCACCTGAGGGGGTGAGCAATCAGCCCCAGCATTTT. Protein product: CASSPEGVSNQPQHF. The chain couples TRBV18 to TRBJ1-5, with D possibly matching TRBD1 (6 bases). The CDR3 totals 15 residues. Germline CDR1 KGHSH, CDR2 LQKENI. Trimming took 3 bases from V and 1 from J, leaving 10 bases between them.

The V and J genes are TRBV5-6 and TRBJ1-3, with 10 bases fitting TRBD1. This CDR3 contains 14 residues. Per the germline V gene, CDR1 is SGHDT and CDR2 is YYEEEE. The trim removed 1 base at V and 7 bases at J, leaving 2 bases unmatched. CDR3 coding DNA: TGTGCCAGCAGCTTGAGGACAGGGGGTAACACCATATATTTT. Translated: CASSLRTGGNTIYF.

The rearrangement uses TRBV12-3 or TRBV12-4 and TRBJ2-3, with 10 bases matching TRBD2. V shed 6 bases, J shed 5 bases, and the junction held 8 bases outside the gene matches. The CDR3 runs to 15 residues. CDR3 DNA: TGTGCCAGCAGACCTCTAGCGGGAGCTGGAGATACGCAGTATTTT. This codes for CASRPLAGAGDTQYF.

This clonotype was detected a few times. The rearrangement uses TRBV7-2 and TRBJ1-3; 7 bases align to TRBD1. The germline V gene has CDR1 SGHTA and CDR2 FQGNSA. This CDR3 has 15 residues. V trimming: 5 bases; J trimming: 2 bases; junction bases outside the gene matches: 6. The CDR3 sequence is CASSTYRGPGNTIYF. CDR3 DNA sequence: TGTGCCAGCAGCACGTACAGGGGTCCTGGAAACACCATATATTTT.

The chain joins TRBV5-1 to TRBJ2-2; D not certain. This CDR3 has 13 amino acids. V lost 7 bases, J lost 2 bases, and 9 bases lay in between. Germline V gives CDR1 SGHRS, CDR2 YFSETQ. For the CDR3, the DNA is TGCGCCAGCGGAACAGTTAACACCGGGGAGCTGTTTTTT. This encodes CASGTVNTGELFF.

This chain connects TRBV7-9 to TRBJ2-5, with D possibly matching TRBD2 (6 bases). The germline V and J ends were trimmed by 5 bases and 1 base, with 14 bases remaining between them. This CDR3 comprises 15 residues. Germline V lookup: CDR1 SEHNR, CDR2 FQNEAQ (reference sequence). The CDR3 region is CASSPGLQPQETQYF. The DNA for the CDR3 is TGTGCCAGCAGCCCCGGACTACAACCCCAAGAGACCCAGTACTTC.

This rearrangement joins TRBV7-9 to TRBJ1-4, with D tentatively TRBD1 (5 bases). Trimming took off 4 bases at V and 8 bases at J, with 14 bases between the two ends. Germline lookup yields CDR1 SEHNR and CDR2 FQNEAQ (reference sequence). The CDR3 covers 14 residues. CDR3 DNA: TGTGCCAGCAGCTCAAACACAGGCGACGAAAAACTGTTTTTT. This codes for CASSSNTGDEKLFF. Full variable domain (missing parts from reference TRBV7-9 and TRBJ1-4): DTGVSQNPRHKITKRGQNVTFRCDPISEHNRLYWYRQTLGQGPEFLTYFQNEAQLEKSRLLSDRFSAERPKGSFSTLEIQRTEQGDSAMYLCASSSNTGDEKLFFGSGTQLSVL.

The chain has TRBV3-1 and TRBJ2-1; 9 bases map to TRBD2. Germline CDR1 reads LGHDT; CDR2 reads YNNKEL (reference sequence). CDR3 length: 18 residues. V was pared by 1 base and J by 3 bases, with 10 bases of the junction left unmatched. CDR3 in DNA: TGTGCCAGCAGCCAAGCTCGTGATTGGACTAGCGTCTACAATGAGCAGTTCTTC. It is translated as CASSQARDWTSVYNEQFF.